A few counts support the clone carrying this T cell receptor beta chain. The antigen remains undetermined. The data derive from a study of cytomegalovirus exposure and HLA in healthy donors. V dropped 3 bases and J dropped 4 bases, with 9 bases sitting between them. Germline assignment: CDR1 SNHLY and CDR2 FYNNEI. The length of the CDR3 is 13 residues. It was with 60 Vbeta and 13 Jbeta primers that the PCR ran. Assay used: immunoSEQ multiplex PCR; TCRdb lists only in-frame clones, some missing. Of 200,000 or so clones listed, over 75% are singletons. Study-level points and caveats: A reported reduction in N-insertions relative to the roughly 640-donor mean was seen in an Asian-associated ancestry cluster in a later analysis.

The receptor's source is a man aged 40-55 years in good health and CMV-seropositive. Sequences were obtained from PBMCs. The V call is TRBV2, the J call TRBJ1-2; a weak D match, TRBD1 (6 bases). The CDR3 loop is CASSEAGVYGYTF. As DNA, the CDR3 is TGTGCCAGCAGTGAGGCAGGGGTCTATGGCTACACCTTC.